This TCR beta chain came from a study of chemoradiotherapy in HPV16-positive cancers. Regarding the study as a whole: Candidate HPV-specific clones and E7-related TCR motifs grew in tumor during treatment.

A word on this clone: What it binds is not known.

The CDR3 spans 14 residues. The junction had 7 bases not matched to a gene; V was cut back by 5 bases and J by 4 bases. The V gene's germline CDR1 is SGHTA and CDR2 FQGNSA. Repertoires were sampled repeatedly during chemoradiotherapy. Profiling relied on immunoSEQ multiplex PCR, and the TCRdb table lists in-frame clones only, not all of them. The sample has about 12,000 clones, more than 50% seen once. This material was collected from a patient who underwent chemoradiotherapy. V gene TRBV7-2 combines with J gene TRBJ1-2; 7 nucleotides agree with TRBD1. The receptor was isolated from a human donor with HPV-associated anogenital cancer. DNA of the CDR3: TGTGCCAGCAGCGAAAGACAGGGCCTCTATGGCTACACCTTC. Protein sequence: CASSERQGLYGYTF.